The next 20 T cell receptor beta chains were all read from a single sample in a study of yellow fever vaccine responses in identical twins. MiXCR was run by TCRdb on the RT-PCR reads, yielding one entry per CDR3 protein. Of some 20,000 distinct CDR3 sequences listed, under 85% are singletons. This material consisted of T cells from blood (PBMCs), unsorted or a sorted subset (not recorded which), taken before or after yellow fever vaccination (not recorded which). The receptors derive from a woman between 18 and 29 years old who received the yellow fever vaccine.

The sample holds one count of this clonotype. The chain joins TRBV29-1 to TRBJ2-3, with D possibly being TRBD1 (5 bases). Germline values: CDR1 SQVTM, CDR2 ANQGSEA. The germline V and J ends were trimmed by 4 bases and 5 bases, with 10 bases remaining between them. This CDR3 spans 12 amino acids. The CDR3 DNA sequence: TGCAGCGTTGTCCAGGGCGGAGATACGCAGTATTTT. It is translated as CSVVQGGDTQYF.

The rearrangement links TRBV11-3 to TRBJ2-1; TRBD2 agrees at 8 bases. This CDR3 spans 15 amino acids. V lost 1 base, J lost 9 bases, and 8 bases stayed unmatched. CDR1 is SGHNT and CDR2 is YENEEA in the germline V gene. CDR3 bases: TGTGCCAGCAGCTTAGGTGGAGTAGCGGGGTCTGAGCAGTTCTTC. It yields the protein CASSLGGVAGSEQFF.

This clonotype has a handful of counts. CDR3 amino acids: CAISEEGTGDDEQYV. CDR3 DNA sequence: TGTGCCATCAGTGAGGAGGGGACAGGGGACGACGAGCAGTACGTC. The chain carries TRBV10-3 and TRBJ2-7, with TRBD1 matching 10 bases. The trim removed 2 bases at V and 5 bases at J, leaving 6 bases unmatched. There are 15 residues in the CDR3. Germline loops: CDR1 ENHRY, CDR2 SYGVKD.

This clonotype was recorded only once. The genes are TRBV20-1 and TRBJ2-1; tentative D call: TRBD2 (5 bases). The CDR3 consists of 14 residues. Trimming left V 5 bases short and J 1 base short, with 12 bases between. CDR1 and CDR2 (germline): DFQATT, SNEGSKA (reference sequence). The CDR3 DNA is TGCAGTGCTTCCGTCGGGATGTCCTACAATGAGCAGTTCTTC. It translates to CSASVGMSYNEQFF.

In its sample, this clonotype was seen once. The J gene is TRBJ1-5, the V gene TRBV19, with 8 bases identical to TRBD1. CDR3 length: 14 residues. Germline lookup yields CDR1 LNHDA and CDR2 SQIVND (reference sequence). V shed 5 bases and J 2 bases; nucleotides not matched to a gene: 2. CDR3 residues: CASSGQGGNQPQHF. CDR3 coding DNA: TGTGCCAGTAGTGGACAGGGTGGCAATCAGCCCCAGCATTTT.

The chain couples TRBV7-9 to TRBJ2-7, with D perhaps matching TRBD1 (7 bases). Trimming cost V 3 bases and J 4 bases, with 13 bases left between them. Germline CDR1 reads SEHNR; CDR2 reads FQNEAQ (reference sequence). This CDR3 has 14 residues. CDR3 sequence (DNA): TGTGCCAGCAGCTTCGGGGGACAGTCGTACGAGCAGTACTTC. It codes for CASSFGGQSYEQYF.

The CDR3 DNA follows: TGTGCCAGCAGTGCAGGGACGGAGAACACCGGGGAGCTGTTTTTT. Protein: CASSAGTENTGELFF. The gene calls are TRBV2 and TRBJ2-2; D is perhaps TRBD1 or TRBD2 (5 bases each). The CDR3 extends over 15 amino acids. Germline CDR1 is SNHLY and CDR2 is FYNNEI. Trimming shortened V by 4 bases and J by 1 base, and 10 bases separated the two germline ends.

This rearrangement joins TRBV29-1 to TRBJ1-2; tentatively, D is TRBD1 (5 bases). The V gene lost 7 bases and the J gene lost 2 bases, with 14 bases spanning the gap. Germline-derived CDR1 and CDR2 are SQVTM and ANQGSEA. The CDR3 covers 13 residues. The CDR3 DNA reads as TGCAGCGCCGCCGGGCAGGGAAACTATGGCTACACCTTC. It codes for CSAAGQGNYGYTF.

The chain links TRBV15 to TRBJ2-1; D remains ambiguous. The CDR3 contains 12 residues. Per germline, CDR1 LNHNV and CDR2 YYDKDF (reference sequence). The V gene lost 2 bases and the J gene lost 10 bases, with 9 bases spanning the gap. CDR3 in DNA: TGTGCCACCAGCAGACTGACGGAAGAGCAGTTCTTC. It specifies CATSRLTEEQFF.

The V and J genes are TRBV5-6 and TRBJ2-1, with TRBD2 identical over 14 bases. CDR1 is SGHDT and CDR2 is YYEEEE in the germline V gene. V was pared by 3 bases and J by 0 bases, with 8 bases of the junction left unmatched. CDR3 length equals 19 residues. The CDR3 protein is CASSYRTSGRSSSYNEQFF. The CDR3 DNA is TGTGCCAGCAGCTACCGGACTAGCGGGAGGTCGAGCTCCTACAATGAGCAGTTCTTC.

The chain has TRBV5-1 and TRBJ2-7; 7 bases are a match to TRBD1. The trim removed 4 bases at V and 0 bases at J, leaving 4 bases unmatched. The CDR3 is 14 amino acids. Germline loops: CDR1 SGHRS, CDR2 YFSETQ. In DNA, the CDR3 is TGCGCCAGCAGCAAGGACAGGAGCTCCTACGAGCAGTACTTC. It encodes CASSKDRSSYEQYF. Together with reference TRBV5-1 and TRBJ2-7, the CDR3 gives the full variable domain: KAGVTQTPRYLIKTRGQQVTLSCSPISGHRSVSWYQQTPGQGLQFLFEYFSETQRNKGNFPGRFSGRQFSNSRSEMNVSTLELGDSALYLCASSKDRSSYEQYFGPGTRLTVT.

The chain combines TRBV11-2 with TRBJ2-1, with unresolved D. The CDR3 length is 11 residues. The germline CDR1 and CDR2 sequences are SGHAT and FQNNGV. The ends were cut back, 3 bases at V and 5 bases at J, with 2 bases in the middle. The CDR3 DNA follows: TGTGCCAGCAGCTTTCACAATGAGCAGTTCTTC. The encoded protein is CASSFHNEQFF. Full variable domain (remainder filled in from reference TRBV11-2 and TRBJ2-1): EAGVAQSPRYKIIEKRQSVAFWCNPISGHATLYWYQQILGQGPKLLIQFQNNGVVDDSQLPKDRFSAERLKGVDSTLKIQPAKLEDSAVYLCASSFHNEQFFGPGTRLTVL.

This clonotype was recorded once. DNA of the CDR3: TGTGCCAGCTCACGTGGGATAGCGGGGCGGACGACAGATACGCAGTATTTT. Its protein product is CASSRGIAGRTTDTQYF. The V gene is TRBV18, the J gene TRBJ2-3, with 8 bases that match TRBD2. CDR3 length equals 17 residues. The V segment lost 4 bases and the J segment 3 bases; nucleotides outside the gene matches: 12. Germline values: CDR1 KGHSH, CDR2 LQKENI. The variable domain in full, with the rest retrieved from reference TRBV18 and TRBJ2-3, is NAGVMQNPRHLVRRRGQEARLRCSPMKGHSHVYWYRQLPEEGLKFMVYLQKENIIDESGMPKERFSAEFPKEGPSILRIQQVVRGDSAAYFCASSRGIAGRTTDTQYFGPGTRLTVL.

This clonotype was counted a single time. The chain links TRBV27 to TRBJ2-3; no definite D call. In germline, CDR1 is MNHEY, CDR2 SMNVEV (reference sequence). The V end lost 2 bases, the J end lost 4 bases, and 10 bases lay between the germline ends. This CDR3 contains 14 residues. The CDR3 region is CASSLGKGADTQYF. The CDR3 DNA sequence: TGTGCCAGCAGTTTAGGAAAGGGCGCAGATACGCAGTATTTT.

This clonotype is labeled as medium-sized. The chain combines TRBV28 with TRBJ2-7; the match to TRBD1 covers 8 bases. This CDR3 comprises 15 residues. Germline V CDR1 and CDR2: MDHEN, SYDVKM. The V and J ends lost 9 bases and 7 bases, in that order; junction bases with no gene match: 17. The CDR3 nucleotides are TGTGCCAGTCACGCCCGGGACAGGCTGGGTTATGAGCAGTACTTC. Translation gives CASHARDRLGYEQYF.

The CDR3 bases are TGCAGTGCCCCATGGGCCAAGAACACTGAAGCTTTCTTT. It encodes CSAPWAKNTEAFF. The chain joins TRBV20-1 to TRBJ1-1; D is undetermined. Germline loops: CDR1 DFQATT, CDR2 SNEGSKA (reference sequence). CDR3 length equals 13 residues. V was cut by 6 bases and J by 1 base, with 12 bases left in between.

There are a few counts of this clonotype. CDR3 in amino acids: CASSWGQRWDEQYF. The DNA of the CDR3 is TGTGCCAGCAGTTGGGGACAAAGGTGGGACGAGCAGTACTTC. J is TRBJ2-7 and V is TRBV12-3 or TRBV12-4; D is possibly TRBD1 (6 bases). V was trimmed by 4 bases and J by 5 bases, leaving 15 bases between them. The CDR3 is 14 amino acids.

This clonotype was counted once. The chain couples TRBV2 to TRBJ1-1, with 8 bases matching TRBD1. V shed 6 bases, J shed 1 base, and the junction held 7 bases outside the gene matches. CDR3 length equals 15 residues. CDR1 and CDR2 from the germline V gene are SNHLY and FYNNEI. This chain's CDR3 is CASRDRERTNTEAFF. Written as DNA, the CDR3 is TGTGCCAGCAGGGACAGGGAAAGGACGAACACTGAAGCTTTCTTT. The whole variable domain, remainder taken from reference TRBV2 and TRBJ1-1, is EPEVTQTPSHQVTQMGQEVILRCVPISNHLYFYWYRQILGQKVEFLVSFYNNEISEKSEIFDDQFSVERPDGSNFTLKIRSTKLEDSAMYFCASRDRERTNTEAFFGQGTRLTVV.

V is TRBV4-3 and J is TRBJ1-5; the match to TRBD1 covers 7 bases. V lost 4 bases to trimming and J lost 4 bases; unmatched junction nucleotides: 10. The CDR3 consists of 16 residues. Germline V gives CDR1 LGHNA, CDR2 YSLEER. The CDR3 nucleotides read TGCGCCAGCAGCCTATATCTAACAGGGGAAAATCAGCCCCAGCATTTT. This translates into CASSLYLTGENQPQHF.

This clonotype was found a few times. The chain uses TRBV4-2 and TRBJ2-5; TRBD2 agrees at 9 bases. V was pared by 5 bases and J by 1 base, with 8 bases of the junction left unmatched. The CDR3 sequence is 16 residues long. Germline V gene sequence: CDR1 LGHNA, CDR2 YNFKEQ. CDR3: CASSVPSGTAQETQYF. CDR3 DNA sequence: TGTGCCAGCAGCGTACCTAGCGGGACGGCCCAAGAGACCCAGTACTTC.